This T cell receptor beta chain was retrieved from a study of cytomegalovirus exposure and HLA in healthy donors. Across the whole study: The 130 or so validation repertoires used the same platform as the roughly 700 first-cohort repertoires (as reported by a later analysis). Study-level points and caveats: The study put some 160 TCR beta chains on its list as cytomegalovirus-associated. Reports described diagnosis of cytomegalovirus status by the classifier as highly specific and sensitive. Many donors carried some public TCRs, although rarity characterized most TCR sequences.

The V end was cut by 1 base, the J end by 0 bases, with 8 bases between. The germline gives CDR1 SGHAT, CDR2 FQNNGV. CDR3 length: 15 residues. The table came from immunoSEQ multiplex PCR; TCRdb's copy has only in-frame clones and leaves some out. The sample contains 110,000 or so clones, about 85% of which appear only once. As concerns this clone: The antigen remains unidentified.

The sequence was obtained from a woman younger than 30 in good health and CMV-seronegative. The chain uses TRBV11-2 and TRBJ2-3; D perhaps matches TRBD2 (6 bases). Sequencing used PBMCs. This CDR3 reads CASSLAGTSTDTQYF. For the CDR3, the DNA is TGTGCCAGCAGCTTAGCGGGGACTAGCACAGATACGCAGTATTTT.